At least ten counts were recorded for the clone carrying this TCR beta chain. This library used roughly 430 ng RNA and molecular barcoded adaptors spanning alpha/delta and beta/gamma chains. TCRdb reprocessed the reads with MiXCR, giving one entry per CDR3 protein. The sample has 25,000 or so distinct CDR3 sequences, 20% seen once; the top ten hold 17%. The data are from a study of read filtering for tumor transcriptome and immune sequencing. Study information: Among patients, 17 to 20 were male and some 15 female, aged roughly 45 to 80 (mean roughly 64).

J gave up 8 bases and V 0 bases, and 15 bases lay outside the gene matches. The CDR3 has 18 residues. Germline V gene data show CDR1 as MNHEY and CDR2 as SMNVEV (reference sequence). The source is a donor aged 40 or over with multiple myeloma. V is TRBV27 and J is TRBJ2-1; the match to TRBD1 covers 8 bases. The sequencing input was a population of CD138-negative cells sorted from bone marrow. DNA of the CDR3: TGTGCCAGCAGTTTATCGACTCGACAGGGGCTAACGGGGCATGAGCAGTTCTTC. Translated: CASSLSTRQGLTGHEQFF.